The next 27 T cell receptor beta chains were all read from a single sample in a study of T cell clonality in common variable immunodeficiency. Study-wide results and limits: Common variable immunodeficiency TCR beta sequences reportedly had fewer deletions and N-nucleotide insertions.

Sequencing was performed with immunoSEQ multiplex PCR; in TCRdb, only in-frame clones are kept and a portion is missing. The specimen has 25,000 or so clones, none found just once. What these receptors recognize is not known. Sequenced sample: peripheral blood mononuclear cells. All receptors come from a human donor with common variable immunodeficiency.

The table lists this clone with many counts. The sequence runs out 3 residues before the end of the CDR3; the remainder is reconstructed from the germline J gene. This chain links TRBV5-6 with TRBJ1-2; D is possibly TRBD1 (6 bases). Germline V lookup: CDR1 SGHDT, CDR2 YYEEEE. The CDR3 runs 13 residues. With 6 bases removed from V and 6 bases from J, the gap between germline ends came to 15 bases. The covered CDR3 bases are TGTGCCAGCACCTGGGGGCCGAATAATGGC. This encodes CASTWGPNNG. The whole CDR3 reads CASTWGPNNGYTF.

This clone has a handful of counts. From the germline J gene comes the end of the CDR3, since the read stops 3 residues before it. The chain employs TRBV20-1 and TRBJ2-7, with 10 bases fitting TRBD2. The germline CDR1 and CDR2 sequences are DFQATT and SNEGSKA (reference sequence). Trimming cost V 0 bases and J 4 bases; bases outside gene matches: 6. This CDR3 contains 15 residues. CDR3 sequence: CSAREPSSGSYEQYF. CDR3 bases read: TGCAGTGCTAGAGAACCATCTAGCGGGAGTTACGAG.

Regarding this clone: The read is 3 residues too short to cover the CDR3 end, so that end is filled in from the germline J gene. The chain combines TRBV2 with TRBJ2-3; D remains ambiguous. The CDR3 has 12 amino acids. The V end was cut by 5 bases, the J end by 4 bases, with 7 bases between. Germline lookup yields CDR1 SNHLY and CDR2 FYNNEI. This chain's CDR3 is CASSSSADTQYF. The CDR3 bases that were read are TGTGCCAGCAGTTCGTCGGCAGATACG.

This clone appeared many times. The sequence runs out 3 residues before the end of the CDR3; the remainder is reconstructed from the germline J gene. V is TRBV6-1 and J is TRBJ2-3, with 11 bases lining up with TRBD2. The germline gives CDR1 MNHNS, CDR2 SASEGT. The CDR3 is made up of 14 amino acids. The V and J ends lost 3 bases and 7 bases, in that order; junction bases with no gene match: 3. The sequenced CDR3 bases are TGTGCCAGCAGTGAGACTAGCGGGGATAATACG. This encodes CASSETSGDNT. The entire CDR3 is CASSETSGDNTQYF.

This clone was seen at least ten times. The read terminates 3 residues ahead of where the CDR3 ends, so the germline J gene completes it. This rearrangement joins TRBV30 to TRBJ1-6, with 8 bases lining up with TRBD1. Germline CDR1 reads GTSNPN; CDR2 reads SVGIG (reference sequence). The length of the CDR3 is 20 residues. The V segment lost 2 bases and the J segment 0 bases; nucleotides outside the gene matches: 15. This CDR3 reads CAWSWGAGGFGSSYNSPLHF. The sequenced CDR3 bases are TGTGCCTGGAGTTGGGGTGCAGGGGGCTTCGGTAGCTCCTATAATTCACCC.

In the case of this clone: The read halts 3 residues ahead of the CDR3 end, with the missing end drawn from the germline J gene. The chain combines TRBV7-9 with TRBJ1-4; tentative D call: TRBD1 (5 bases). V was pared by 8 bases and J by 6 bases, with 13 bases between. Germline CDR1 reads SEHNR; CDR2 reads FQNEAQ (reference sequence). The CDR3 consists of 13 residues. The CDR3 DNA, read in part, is TGTGCCAGCCGGGGGGAAGCGCATGAAAAA. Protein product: CASRGEAHEK. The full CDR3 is CASRGEAHEKLFF. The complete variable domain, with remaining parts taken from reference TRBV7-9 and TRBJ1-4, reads DTGVSQNPRHKITKRGQNVTFRCDPISEHNRLYWYRQTLGQGPEFLTYFQNEAQLEKSRLLSDRFSAERPKGSFSTLEIQRTEQGDSAMYLCASRGEAHEKLFFGSGTQLSVL.

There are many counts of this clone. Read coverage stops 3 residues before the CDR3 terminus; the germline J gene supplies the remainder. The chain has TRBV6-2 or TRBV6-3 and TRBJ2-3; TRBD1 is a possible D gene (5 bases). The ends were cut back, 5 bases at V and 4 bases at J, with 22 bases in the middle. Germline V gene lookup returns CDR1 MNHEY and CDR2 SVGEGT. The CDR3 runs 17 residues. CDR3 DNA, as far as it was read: TGTGCCAGCAGTCACGATTGGGGCAGGATCGTGTCAGATACG. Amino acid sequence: CASSHDWGRIVSDT. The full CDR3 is CASSHDWGRIVSDTQYF.

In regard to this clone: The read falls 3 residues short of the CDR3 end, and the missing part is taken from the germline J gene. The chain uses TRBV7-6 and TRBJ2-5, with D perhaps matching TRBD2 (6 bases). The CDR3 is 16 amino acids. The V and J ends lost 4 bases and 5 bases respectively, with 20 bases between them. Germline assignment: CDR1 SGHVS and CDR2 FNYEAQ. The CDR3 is CASSSNGGGGGETQYF. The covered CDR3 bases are TGTGCCAGCAGCTCAAACGGGGGTGGGGGAGGTGAGACC.

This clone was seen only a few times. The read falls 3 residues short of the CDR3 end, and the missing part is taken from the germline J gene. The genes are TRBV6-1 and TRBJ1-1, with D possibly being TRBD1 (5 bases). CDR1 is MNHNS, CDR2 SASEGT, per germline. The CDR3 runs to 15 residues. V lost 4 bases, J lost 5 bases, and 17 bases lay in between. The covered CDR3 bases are TGTGCCAGCAGTGGGGCCGGTAGGGGAGGAACTGAA. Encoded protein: CASSGAGRGGTE. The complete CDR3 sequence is CASSGAGRGGTEAFF.

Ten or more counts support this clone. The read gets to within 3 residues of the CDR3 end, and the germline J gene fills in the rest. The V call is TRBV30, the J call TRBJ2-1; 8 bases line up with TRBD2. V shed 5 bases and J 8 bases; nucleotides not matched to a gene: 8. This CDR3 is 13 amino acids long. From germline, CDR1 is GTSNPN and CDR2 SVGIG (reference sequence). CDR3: CAWGGGMSDEQFF. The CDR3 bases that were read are TGTGCCTGGGGCGGGGGGATGTCCGATGAG. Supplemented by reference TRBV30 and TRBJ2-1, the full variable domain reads SQTIHQWPATLVQPVGSPLSLECTVEGTSNPNLYWYRQAAGRGLQLLFYSVGIGQISSEVPQNLSASRPQDRQFILSSKKLLLSDSGFYLCAWGGGMSDEQFFGPGTRLTVL.

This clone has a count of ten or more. The CDR3 DNA, read in part, is TGTGCCAGCAGTTTCCCAGGGGGGCTCAGGAGAAGC. It specifies CASSFPGGLRRS. The full CDR3 protein is CASSFPGGLRRSYTF. The chain has TRBV6-2 or TRBV6-3 and TRBJ1-2, with 7 bases that match TRBD1. Sequencing ends 3 residues short of the CDR3 end; the germline J gene provides the rest. CDR1 and CDR2 (germline): MNHEY, SVGEGT. This CDR3 is 15 amino acids long.

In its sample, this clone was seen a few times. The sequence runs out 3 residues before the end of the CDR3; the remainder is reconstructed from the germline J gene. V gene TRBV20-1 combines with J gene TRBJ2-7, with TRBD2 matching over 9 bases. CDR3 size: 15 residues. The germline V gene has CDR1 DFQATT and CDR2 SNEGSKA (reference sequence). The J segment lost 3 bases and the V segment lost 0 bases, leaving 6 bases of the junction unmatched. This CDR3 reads CSARDASGRLYEQYF. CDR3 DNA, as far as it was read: TGCAGTGCTAGAGATGCGAGCGGGAGGCTCTACGAG.

The part of the CDR3 DNA that was read is TGCAGTGCTAGTGGCGGGGGAGACAATGAG. Translating it yields CSASGGGDNE. In full, the CDR3 is CSASGGGDNEQFF. The V gene is TRBV20-1, the J gene TRBJ2-1, with 7 bases identical to TRBD2. Coverage ceases 3 residues before the CDR3 finishes, and the germline J gene fills in the end. V shed 3 bases and J 5 bases; nucleotides not matched to a gene: 4. The CDR3 length is 13 residues. CDR1 is DFQATT, CDR2 SNEGSKA, per germline (reference sequence).

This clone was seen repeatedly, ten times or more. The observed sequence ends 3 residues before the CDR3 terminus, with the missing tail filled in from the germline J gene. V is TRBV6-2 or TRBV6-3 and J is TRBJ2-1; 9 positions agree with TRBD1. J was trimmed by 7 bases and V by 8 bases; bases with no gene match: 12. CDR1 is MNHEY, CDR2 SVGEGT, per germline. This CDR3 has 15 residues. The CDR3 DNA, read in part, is TGTGCCAGCGGGGACCGGGGACAGGGTAGAAATGAG. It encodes CASGDRGQGRNE. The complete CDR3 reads CASGDRGQGRNEQFF.

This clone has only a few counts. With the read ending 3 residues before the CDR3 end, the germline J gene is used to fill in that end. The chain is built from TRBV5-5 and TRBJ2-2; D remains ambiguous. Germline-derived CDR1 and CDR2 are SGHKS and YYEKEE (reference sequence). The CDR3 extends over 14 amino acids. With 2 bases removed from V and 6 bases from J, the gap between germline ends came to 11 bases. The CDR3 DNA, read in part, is TGTGCCAGCAGCTTAACATCTCTAGCCGGGGAG. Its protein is CASSLTSLAGE. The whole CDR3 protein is CASSLTSLAGELFF.

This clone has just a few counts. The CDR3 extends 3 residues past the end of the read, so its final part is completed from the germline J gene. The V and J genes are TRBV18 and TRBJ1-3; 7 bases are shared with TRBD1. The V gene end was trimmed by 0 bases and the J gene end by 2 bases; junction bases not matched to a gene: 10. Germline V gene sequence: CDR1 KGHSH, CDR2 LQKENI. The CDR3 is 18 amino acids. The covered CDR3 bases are TGTGCCAGCTCACCACCCGAAACAGGGGATCAGCCTGGAAACACC. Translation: CASSPPETGDQPGNT. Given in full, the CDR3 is CASSPPETGDQPGNTIYF.

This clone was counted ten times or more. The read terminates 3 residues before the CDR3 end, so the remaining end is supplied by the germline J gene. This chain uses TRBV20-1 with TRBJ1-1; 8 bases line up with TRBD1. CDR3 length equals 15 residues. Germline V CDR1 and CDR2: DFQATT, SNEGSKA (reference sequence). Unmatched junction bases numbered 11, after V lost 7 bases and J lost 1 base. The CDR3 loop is CSVTGTGNWNTEAFF. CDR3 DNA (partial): TGCAGTGTTACCGGGACAGGCAATTGGAACACTGAA.

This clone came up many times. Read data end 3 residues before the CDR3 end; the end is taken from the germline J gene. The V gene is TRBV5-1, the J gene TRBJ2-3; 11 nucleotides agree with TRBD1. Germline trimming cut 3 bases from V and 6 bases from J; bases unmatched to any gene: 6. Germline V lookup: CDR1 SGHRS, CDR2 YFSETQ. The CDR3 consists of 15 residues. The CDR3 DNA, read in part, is TGCGCCAGCAGCTCAAGGACAGGGGGCGCGGATACG. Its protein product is CASSSRTGGADT. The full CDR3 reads CASSSRTGGADTQYF.

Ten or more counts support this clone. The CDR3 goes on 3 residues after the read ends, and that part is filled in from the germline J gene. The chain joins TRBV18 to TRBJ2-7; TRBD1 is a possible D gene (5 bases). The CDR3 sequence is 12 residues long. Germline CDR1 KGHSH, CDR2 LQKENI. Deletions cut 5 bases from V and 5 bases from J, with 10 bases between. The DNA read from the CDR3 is TGTGCCAGCTCAACCGACAGCAACGAG. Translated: CASSTDSNE. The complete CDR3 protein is CASSTDSNEQYF.

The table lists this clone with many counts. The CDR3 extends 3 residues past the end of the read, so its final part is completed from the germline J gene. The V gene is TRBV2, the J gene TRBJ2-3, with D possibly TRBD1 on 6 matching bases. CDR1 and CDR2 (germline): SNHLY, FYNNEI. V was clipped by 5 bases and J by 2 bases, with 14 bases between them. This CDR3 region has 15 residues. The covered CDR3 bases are TGTGCCAGCAGTCGCGGACAGTATAACACAGATACG. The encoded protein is CASSRGQYNTDT. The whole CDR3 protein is CASSRGQYNTDTQYF.

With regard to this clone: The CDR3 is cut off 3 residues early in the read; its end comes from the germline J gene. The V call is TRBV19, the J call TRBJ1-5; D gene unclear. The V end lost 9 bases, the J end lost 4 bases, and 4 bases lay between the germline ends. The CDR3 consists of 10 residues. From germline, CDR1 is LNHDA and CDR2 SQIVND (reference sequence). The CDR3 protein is CASGNQPQHF. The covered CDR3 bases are TGTGCCAGCGGTAATCAGCCC.

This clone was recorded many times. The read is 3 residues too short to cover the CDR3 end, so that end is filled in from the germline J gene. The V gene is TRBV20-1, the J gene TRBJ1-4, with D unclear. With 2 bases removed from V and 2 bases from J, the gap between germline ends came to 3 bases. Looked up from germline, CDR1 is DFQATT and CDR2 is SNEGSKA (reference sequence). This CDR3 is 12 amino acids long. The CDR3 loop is CSARPTNEKLFF. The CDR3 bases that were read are TGCAGTGCTAGACCGACTAATGAAAAA.

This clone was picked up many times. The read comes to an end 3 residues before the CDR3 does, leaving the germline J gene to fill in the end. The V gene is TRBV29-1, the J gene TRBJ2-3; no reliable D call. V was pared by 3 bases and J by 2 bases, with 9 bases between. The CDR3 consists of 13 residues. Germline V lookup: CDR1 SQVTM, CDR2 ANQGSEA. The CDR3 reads CSVERGATDTQYF. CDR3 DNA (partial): TGCAGCGTTGAGCGCGGAGCCACAGATACG.

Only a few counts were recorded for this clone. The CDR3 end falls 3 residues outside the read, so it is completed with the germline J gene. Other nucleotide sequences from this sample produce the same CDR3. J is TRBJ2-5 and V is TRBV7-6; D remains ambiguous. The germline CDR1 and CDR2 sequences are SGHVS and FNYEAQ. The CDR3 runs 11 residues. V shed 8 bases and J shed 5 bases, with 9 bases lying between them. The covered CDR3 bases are TGTGCCAGCTCACAAGAGGAGACC. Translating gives CASSQEET. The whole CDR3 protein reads CASSQEETQYF. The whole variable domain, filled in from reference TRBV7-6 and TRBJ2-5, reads GAGVSQSPRYKVTKRGQDVALRCDPISGHVSLYWYRQALGQGPEFLTYFNYEAQQDKSGLPNDRFSAERPEGSISTLTIQRTEQRDSAMYRCASSQEETQYFGPGTRLLVL.

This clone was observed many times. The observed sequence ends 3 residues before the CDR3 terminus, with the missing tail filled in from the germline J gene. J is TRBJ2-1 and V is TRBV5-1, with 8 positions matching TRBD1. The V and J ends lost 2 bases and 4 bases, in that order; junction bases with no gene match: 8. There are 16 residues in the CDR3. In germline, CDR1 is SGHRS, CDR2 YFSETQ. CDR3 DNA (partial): TGCGCCAGCAGCTTCACGGACAGGGTGCGATACAATGAG. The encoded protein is CASSFTDRVRYNE. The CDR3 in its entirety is CASSFTDRVRYNEQFF.

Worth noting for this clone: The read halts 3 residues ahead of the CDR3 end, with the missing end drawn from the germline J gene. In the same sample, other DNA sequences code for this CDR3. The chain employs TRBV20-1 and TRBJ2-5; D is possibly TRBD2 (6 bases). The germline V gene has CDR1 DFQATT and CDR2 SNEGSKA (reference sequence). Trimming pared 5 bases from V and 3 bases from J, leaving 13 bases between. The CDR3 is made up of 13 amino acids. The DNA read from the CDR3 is TGCAGTGCTCGTCCTGCGGGGAAAGAGACC. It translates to CSARPAGKET. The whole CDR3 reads CSARPAGKETQYF.

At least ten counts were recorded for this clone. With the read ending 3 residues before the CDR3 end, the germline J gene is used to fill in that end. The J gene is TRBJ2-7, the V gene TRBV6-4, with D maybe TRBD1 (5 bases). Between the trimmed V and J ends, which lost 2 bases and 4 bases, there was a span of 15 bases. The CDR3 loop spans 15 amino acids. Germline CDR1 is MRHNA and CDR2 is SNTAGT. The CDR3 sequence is CASSDPRDALYEQYF. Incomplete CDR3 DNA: TGTGCCAGCAGTGACCCCAGGGATGCTTTATACGAG.